The subject of this entry is one T cell receptor (beta chain). This sample was taken from a study of Ad26.COV2.S vaccination and SARS-CoV-2 variants. The CDR3 is 14 amino acids. The germline gives CDR1 GTSNPN, CDR2 SVGIG (reference sequence). Trimming took 3 bases from V and 7 from J, leaving 13 bases between them. Produced via immunoSEQ multiplex PCR; TCRdb's table is partial and in-frame only. The profile shows more than 300,000 clones, less than 90% of them singletons. Treatment in this sample: 15 to 20 received Ad26.COV2.S at low or high dose, single or two shots; roughly five received placebo; per-sample allocation not given. After the first vaccine or placebo injection, samples were drawn on day 63.

The starting material was peripheral blood, obtained in a trial of Ad26.COV2.S vaccine versus placebo. V and J are TRBV30 and TRBJ1-6, with unresolved D. The TCR originated in a person between 18 and 60 years old who received the Ad26.COV2.S COVID-19 vaccine or a placebo. CDR3 in DNA: TGTGCCTGGAGAGAGGGCCTCGGGAATTCACCCCTCCACTTT. This codes for CAWREGLGNSPLHF.